Listed below are T cell receptor beta chains from one sample, sequenced in a study of cytotoxic CD8 clonotypes in ibrutinib-treated CLL. The repertoire was sequenced with immunoSEQ multiplex PCR; TCRdb's copy has only in-frame clones and lacks some. The table has 25,000 to 30,000 clones, roughly 85% seen once. The sequencing used PBMCs, collected after 24 months of ibrutinib treatment. These receptor sequences come from a human donor with chronic lymphocytic leukemia. CDR3s include the opening cysteine and the closing phenylalanine or tryptophan. D genes are given only for firm matches. Clone size is not always given. Where it is, it says once, few, many or a class for expanded clones.

V gene	J gene	clone size	D gene	CDR3 protein	CDR3 DNA
TRBV20-1	TRBJ2-5	NA	NA	CSASTQETQYF	TGCAGTGCTAGTACGCAAGAGACCCAGTACTTC
TRBV5-5	TRBJ2-3	NA	TRBD2	CASSLGGSGASHTQYF	TGTGCCAGCAGCTTGGGGGGTAGCGGGGCCTCCCATACGCAGTATTTT
TRBV7-9	TRBJ2-3	NA	NA	CASSPKDRRTDTQYF	TGTGCCAGCAGTCCAAAAGACAGGCGCACAGATACGCAGTATTTT
TRBV2	TRBJ1-1	NA	NA	CASRLIQGIGEAFF	TGTGCCAGCAGGCTAATTCAGGGTATAGGTGAAGCTTTCTTT
TRBV5-4	TRBJ2-6	NA	NA	CASSLVQGSPSGANVLTF	TGTGCCAGCAGCTTGGTCCAGGGAAGTCCCTCTGGGGCCAACGTCCTGACTTTC
TRBV7-8	TRBJ2-5	NA	TRBD1	CASSSPTGVETQYF	TGTGCCAGCAGCTCCCCGACAGGGGTAGAGACCCAGTACTTC
TRBV11-2	TRBJ2-5	NA	NA	CASSFWVAEETQYF	TGTGCCAGCAGCTTTTGGGTTGCCGAAGAGACCCAGTACTTC
TRBV5-1	TRBJ2-1	once	NA	CASSLVGGGNEQFF	TGCGCCAGCAGCTTGGTCGGAGGGGGCAATGAGCAGTTCTTC
TRBV6-1	TRBJ1-1	NA	TRBD1	CASSEALRDRRFPEAFF	TGTGCCAGCAGTGAAGCGCTTCGGGACAGGAGATTCCCTGAAGCTTTCTTT
TRBV11-2	TRBJ2-3	few	NA	CASSFHPWADTDTQYF	TGTGCCAGCAGCTTCCACCCCTGGGCAGACACAGATACGCAGTATTTT
TRBV10-3	TRBJ1-5	once	NA	CAISEVGAASNQPQHF	TGTGCCATCAGTGAGGTGGGGGCGGCTAGCAATCAGCCCCAGCATTTT
TRBV4-1	TRBJ2-5	once	TRBD1	CASSHYRGQETQYF	TGCGCCAGCAGCCACTACAGGGGGCAAGAGACCCAGTACTTC
TRBV7-2	TRBJ1-4	NA	NA	CASSLEGRGEKLFF	TGTGCCAGCAGCTTAGAAGGCAGGGGCGAAAAACTGTTTTTT
TRBV5-1	TRBJ2-7	NA	TRBD1	CASSTDRGSYEQYF	TGCGCCAGCAGCACAGACAGGGGCTCCTACGAGCAGTACTTC
TRBV19	TRBJ1-1	NA	TRBD1	CASSPGTGGTEAFF	TGTGCCAGTAGTCCAGGGACAGGGGGCACTGAAGCTTTCTTT
TRBV19	TRBJ2-5	NA	NA	CASSPPGVRRSETQYF	TGTGCCAGTAGTCCGCCAGGGGTGCGAAGATCCGAGACCCAGTACTTC
TRBV6-1	TRBJ1-2	NA	NA	CAADKGNAYYGYTF	TGTGCCGCCGACAAGGGAAATGCATACTATGGCTACACCTTC
TRBV10-3	TRBJ1-4	NA	TRBD1	CAISDNLQGAANEKLFF	TGTGCCATCAGTGATAATCTACAGGGGGCGGCTAATGAAAAACTGTTTTTT
TRBV2	TRBJ2-3	once	NA	CASSEARWRGPSSTDTQYF	TGTGCCAGCAGTGAAGCGCGGTGGCGGGGGCCTTCCAGCACAGATACGCAGTATTTT
TRBV4-1	TRBJ2-3	NA	NA	CASSQDWGGRDTQYF	TGCGCCAGCAGCCAAGATTGGGGGGGGCGTGATACGCAGTATTTT
TRBV5-1	TRBJ2-5	NA	NA	CASSLARLPGGWETQYF	TGCGCCAGCAGCTTGGCCCGCCTCCCCGGGGGTTGGGAGACCCAGTACTTC
TRBV5-1	TRBJ1-2	NA	NA	CASSVDSYGYTF	TGCGCCAGCAGCGTCGACAGCTATGGCTACACCTTC
TRBV6-4	TRBJ2-1	NA	TRBD1	CASSQGAQGEQFF	TGTGCCAGCAGTCAGGGGGCGCAGGGTGAGCAGTTCTTC